These T cell receptor beta chains were read from a single sample in a study of Ad26.COV2.S vaccination and SARS-CoV-2 variants. Clones were sequenced by immunoSEQ multiplex PCR, and TCRdb holds only the in-frame ones, with some missing. The top ten hold about 4% of the sample, which has a few hundred thousand clones, approximately 90% seen once. This specimen was peripheral blood, taken in a trial of Ad26.COV2.S vaccine versus placebo. Receptor source: a person between 18 and 60 years old who received the Ad26.COV2.S COVID-19 vaccine or a placebo. CDR3s include the opening cysteine and the closing phenylalanine or tryptophan. The D gene is left open where the match is weak. Clone size appears in some rows only: once, few, many, or a class for an expanded clone.

clone_size	d_call	v_call	j_call	cdr3_nt	cdr3_aa
-	-	TRBV24-1	TRBJ1-1	TGTGCCACCAGGGGACCCGGCGACACTGAAGCTTTCTTT	CATRGPGDTEAFF
-	-	TRBV25-1	TRBJ1-4	TGTGCCAGCAGTGAACCCCAGAGATTTAATGAAAAACTGTTTTTT	CASSEPQRFNEKLFF
-	-	TRBV4-1	TRBJ2-5	TGCGCCAGCAGCCAAAGTGAAGGACGAATAGAGACCCAGTACTTC	CASSQSEGRIETQYF
-	-	TRBV6-1	TRBJ1-5	TGTGCCAGCAGTGCTACAGAGAATCAGCCCCAGCATTTT	CASSATENQPQHF
-	-	TRBV7-2	TRBJ2-7	TGTGCCAGCACCCAGGTACATACCAGGGGCTACGAGCAGTACTTC	CASTQVHTRGYEQYF
-	-	TRBV12-5	TRBJ2-2	TGTGCTAGTGCCTGGGGGGGGGCTGGCGGGGAGCTGTTTTTT	CASAWGGAGGELFF
-	-	TRBV19	TRBJ2-3	TGTGCCAGTAGTAGCCAGGACAGAAGCACAGATACGCAGTATTTT	CASSSQDRSTDTQYF
-	-	TRBV11-3	TRBJ2-1	TGTGCCAGCAGCTTGCATACCGGCCCCCGGGCCCCCAATGAGCAGTTCTTC	CASSLHTGPRAPNEQFF
-	TRBD2	TRBV7-3	TRBJ2-3	TGTGCCAGCAGCTCGGAAGCGGGGGGGTTGCATACGCAGTATTTT	CASSSEAGGLHTQYF
-	TRBD2	TRBV14	TRBJ2-5	TGTGCCAGCAGCCAGGCGGGGGGTAAGACCCAGTACTTC	CASSQAGGKTQYF
-	-	TRBV7-9	TRBJ1-2	TGTGCCAGCAGCTGGGGGCAGGATGGCTACACCTTC	CASSWGQDGYTF
once	-	TRBV11-2	TRBJ2-1	TGTGCCAGCAGCTTGATGGGACACCGGTTCTTC	CASSLMGHRFF
-	-	TRBV28	TRBJ1-4	TGTGCCACCCTCGGAGGGGTGAGGCGGGAAAAACTGTTTTTT	CATLGGVRREKLFF
-	TRBD1	TRBV6-2/TRBV6-3	TRBJ1-6	TGTGCCAGCAGTTACTACTTACCGGGACAGGGGTATTCACCCCTCCACTTT	CASSYYLPGQGYSPLHF
few	TRBD1	TRBV7-6	TRBJ1-3	TGTGCCAGCAGCCAGGGACAGGGGGGTGGAAACACCATATATTTT	CASSQGQGGGNTIYF
once	TRBD1	TRBV9	TRBJ2-5	TGTGCCAGCAGCGTAGGGGCAGGGGGCGGCGAGACCCAGTACTTC	CASSVGAGGGETQYF
-	TRBD1	TRBV7-2	TRBJ1-5	TGTGCCAGCAGCTACGACAGGGGTGGGGGTCAGCCCCAGCATTTT	CASSYDRGGGQPQHF
-	-	TRBV9	TRBJ1-1	TGTGCCAGCAGCGGGTCAGGGAGTGGCACTGAAGCTTTCTTT	CASSGSGSGTEAFF
-	TRBD2	TRBV9	TRBJ2-2	TGTGCCAGCAGCTGGCGGGGGAGCACCGGGGAGCTGTTTTTT	CASSWRGSTGELFF
-	TRBD1	TRBV5-4	TRBJ2-2	TGTGCCAGCAGCTTGGTGGCGGGGACAGGGCCCACCGGGGAGCTGTTTTTT	CASSLVAGTGPTGELFF
-	-	TRBV12-5	TRBJ2-3	TGTGCTAGTGGTTTGTTCCAGACAGGATACACAGATACGCAGTATTTT	CASGLFQTGYTDTQYF
-	-	TRBV30	TRBJ2-4	TGTGCCTGGAGTGTACAATTTCCGGGGGCGACCAAAAACATTCAGTACTTC	CAWSVQFPGATKNIQYF
-	-	TRBV4-1	TRBJ1-5	TGCGCCAGCAGCCAAGTCAATAGCAATCAGCCCCAGCATTTT	CASSQVNSNQPQHF
few	TRBD1	TRBV28	TRBJ1-6	TGTGCCAGCAGAGATACTTCAGGGGGCGCAAGGAATTCACCCCTCCACTTT	CASRDTSGGARNSPLHF
-	TRBD1	TRBV7-3	TRBJ1-1	TGTGCCAGCAGTTACGGACAGGGCGACACTGAAGCTTTCTTT	CASSYGQGDTEAFF
-	TRBD2	TRBV9	TRBJ2-1	TGTGCCAGCAGCGTAGTGCCTAGCGGGGGGTATTACAATGAGCAGTTCTTC	CASSVVPSGGYYNEQFF
-	TRBD2	TRBV5-1	TRBJ2-3	TGCGCCAGCAGCTTGGGACTAGCGGGGGCATCTAGCACAGATACGCAGTATTTT	CASSLGLAGASSTDTQYF
-	-	TRBV4-3	TRBJ2-7	TGCGCCAGCAGCCGGACCCCGAGGGGCTACGAGCAGTACTTC	CASSRTPRGYEQYF
few	TRBD1	TRBV10-3	TRBJ1-1	TGTGCCACATCCCGGGACAGGGAGAACACTGAAGCTTTCTTT	CATSRDRENTEAFF
-	-	TRBV6-6	TRBJ1-2	TGTGCCAGCAGTTACTCGACAGGAGTCTATGGCTACACCTTC	CASSYSTGVYGYTF
-	TRBD2	TRBV4-3	TRBJ2-3	TGCGCCAGCAGCCAAGCCCCTAGCGGGGGATCTAGCACAGATACGCAGTATTTT	CASSQAPSGGSSTDTQYF
-	-	TRBV6-5	TRBJ2-7	TGTGCCAGCAGTTACGGCAACTACGAGCAGTACTTC	CASSYGNYEQYF